The clone carrying this T cell receptor beta chain has only one observation. Its antigen remains unidentified. The data were taken from a study of T cell responses to AZD1222 COVID-19 vaccine. Study outcomes and limitations: Two doses of AZD1222 preceded a rise in Spike-specific TCR breadth and depth.

Assay: immunoSEQ multiplex PCR; the TCRdb copy retains only in-frame clones and omits some. The repertoire has about 100,000 clones, around 89% of them found once; the top ten carry 1.8%. With V trimmed by 4 bases and J by 4 bases, 8 bases remained unmatched. The CDR3 contains 15 residues. CDR1 is SGDLS and CDR2 is YYNGEE in the germline V gene. The material sequenced was peripheral blood, taken on day 0 of AZD1222 vaccination. The TCR was taken from an adult in good health. The chain is built from TRBV9 and TRBJ2-3, with 8 bases that match TRBD2. In nucleotides, the CDR3 is TGTGCCAGCAGCCCCGGGGGGGCACACGCAGATACGCAGTATTTT. This gives the protein CASSPGGAHADTQYF.